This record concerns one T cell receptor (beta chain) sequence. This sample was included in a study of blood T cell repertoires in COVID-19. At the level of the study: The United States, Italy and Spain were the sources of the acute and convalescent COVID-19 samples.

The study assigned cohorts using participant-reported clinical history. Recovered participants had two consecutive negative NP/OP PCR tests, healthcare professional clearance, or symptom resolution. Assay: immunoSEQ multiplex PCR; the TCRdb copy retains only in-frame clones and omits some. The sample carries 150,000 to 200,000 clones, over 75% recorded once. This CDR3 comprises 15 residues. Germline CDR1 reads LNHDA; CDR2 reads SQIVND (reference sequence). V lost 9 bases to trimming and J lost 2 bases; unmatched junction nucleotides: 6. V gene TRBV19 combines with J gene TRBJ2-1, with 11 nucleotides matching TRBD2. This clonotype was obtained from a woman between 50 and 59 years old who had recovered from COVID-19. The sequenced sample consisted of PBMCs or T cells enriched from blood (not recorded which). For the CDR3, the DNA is TGTGCCAGCATCGGGACTAGCGGAACCTACAATGAGCAGTTCTTC. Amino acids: CASIGTSGTYNEQFF.